The TCR beta chain under discussion was sequenced for a study of CXCR3-negative and CXCR3-positive naive CD8 T cells. The authors made the TRB cDNA libraries by 5' RACE using UMI labels. Following a re-call of the 5' RACE reads, TCRdb has one entry per CDR3 protein and lacks DNA. This sample's clone table lists about 90,000 distinct CDR3 sequences. CDR1 and CDR2 (germline): SQVTM, ANQGSEA. The CDR3 has 14 residues. The chain carries TRBV29-1 and TRBJ2-7; the TRBD1 assignment by TCRdb is unverifiable without DNA. This clonotype was sampled from a human donor in good health. Some clones in this sample may be carry-over from other donors' samples. Material for sequencing was naive CXCR3- CD8+ T cells from blood. The subset here: CD45RO-CCR7+CD27+CD95- naive CD8+ T cells lacking CXCR3 (TNR3-). CDR3 residues: CSVVWQGASYEQYF.